This is a list of T cell receptor beta chains from one sample in a study of T cells in Graves' hyperthyroidism and ophthalmopathy. In TCRdb, the multiplex PCR reads were re-called with MiXCR into one record per CDR3 protein. Of about 840,000 distinct CDR3 sequences listed, about two fifths are singletons. What was sequenced was blood. The receptor source for this set is a man between 18 and 35 years old with Graves' hyperthyroidism. Each CDR3 is given with its conserved first and last residue. D genes are given only for firm matches. Only some rows state a clone size, as once, few, many or a class for expanded clones.

clone size,CDR3 length,J gene,V gene,D gene,CDR3 DNA,CDR3 protein
few,15,TRBJ2-7,TRBV11-2,TRBD2,TGTGCCAGCAGCACCTTAGCGGGGGGCCCTCGGGAGCAGTACTTC,CASSTLAGGPREQYF
-,17,TRBJ2-5,TRBV12-3/TRBV12-4,-,TGTGCCAGCAGTTTACTACTCCGGACAGAACATCAAGAGACCCAGTACTTC,CASSLLLRTEHQETQYF
-,19,TRBJ2-7,TRBV11-1,TRBD2,TGTGCCAGCAGCTTTAGGCCTAGCGGGGAGATACCAACAACCTACGAGCAGTACTTC,CASSFRPSGEIPTTYEQYF
-,14,TRBJ2-7,TRBV5-1,-,TGCGCCAGCAGCTTGGTACCCGAGGGGCTGGAGCAGTACTTC,CASSLVPEGLEQYF
many,16,TRBJ1-4,TRBV5-1,TRBD1,TGCGCCAGCAGCTCGCTAGGCGACAGGGCTAATGAAAAACTGTTTTTT,CASSSLGDRANEKLFF
-,15,TRBJ2-7,TRBV7-2,-,TGCGCCAGCAGCCAAGATCAGGGGCGGAAACCGGGGCAGTACTTC,CASSQDQGRKPGQYF
many,14,TRBJ1-1,TRBV25-1,-,TGTGCCAGCACCCTCGGTGGGGACTACACTGAAGCTTTCTTT,CASTLGGDYTEAFF
-,15,TRBJ2-5,TRBV7-4,TRBD2,TGTGCCAGCAGCTCAGTCGCGGGAGAAACTGAGACCCAGTACTTC,CASSSVAGETETQYF
few,15,TRBJ1-6,TRBV4-3,TRBD1,TGCGCCAGCAGCCAAGAAGGACAGGGCAATTCACCCCTCCACTTT,CASSQEGQGNSPLHF
-,13,TRBJ1-5,TRBV6-5,TRBD1,TGTGCCGTACAGGGGGCGCCTAATCAGCCCCAGCATTTT,CAVQGAPNQPQHF
-,13,TRBJ2-3,TRBV24-1,-,TGTGCCACCAGTGACTTCGACACAGATACGCAGTATTTT,CATSDFDTDTQYF
few,17,TRBJ2-7,TRBV5-6,TRBD1,TGTGCCAGCAGCTTGCCCATCGGGACAGGGAGCTCCTACGAGCAGTACTTC,CASSLPIGTGSSYEQYF
many,13,TRBJ1-4,TRBV10-3,-,TGTGCCAGCCCTACGGGAGGTACTGAAAAACTGTTTTTT,CASPTGGTEKLFF
many,14,TRBJ1-2,TRBV4-1,-,TGCGCCAGCAGCCAAGACAGGGGTGGGTATGGCTACACCTTC,CASSQDRGGYGYTF
few,14,TRBJ1-5,TRBV7-2,-,TGTGCCAGCAGCTTAGACACGGTAGTTCAGCCCCAGCATTTT,CASSLDTVVQPQHF
few,16,TRBJ1-2,TRBV6-5,TRBD1,TGTGCCAGCAGTGCCCCGGGACAGGGGAAGGATTCTGGCTACACCTTC,CASSAPGQGKDSGYTF
few,16,TRBJ1-4,TRBV7-2,-,TGTGCCAGCAGCTTATCAGGATACAGGGAGGGCGAAAAACTGTTTTTT,CASSLSGYREGEKLFF
once,13,TRBJ2-5,TRBV12-3/TRBV12-4,-,TGTGCCAGCAGTCCGCAGGGGAATCAGCCCCAGTACTTC,CASSPQGNQPQYF
-,13,TRBJ1-1,TRBV9,-,TGTGCCAGCAGCGAAGACTGGAACACTGAAGCTTTCTTT,CASSEDWNTEAFF
few,16,TRBJ2-6,TRBV7-3,TRBD2,TGTGCCAGCAGCTTAAAGGGAGGGGCCGGGGCCAACGTCCTGACTTTC,CASSLKGGAGANVLTF
many,14,TRBJ2-7,TRBV9,TRBD2,TGTGCCAGCGCTGGAGGAGCGGGGTCCTACGAGCAGTACTTC,CASAGGAGSYEQYF
-,14,TRBJ1-2,TRBV5-1,-,TGCGCCAGCAGCTTGGTAACCAACTCGGGCGGCTACACCTTC,CASSLVTNSGGYTF
-,16,TRBJ1-5,TRBV7-3,TRBD1,TGCGCCAGCAGCCAAGGAAGGGCCAGGGGGCCTCAGCCCCAGCATTTT,CASSQGRARGPQPQHF
-,13,TRBJ2-6,TRBV29-1,-,TGCAGCTCAAGGGGTCTAGGGGCCAACGTCCTGACTTTC,CSSRGLGANVLTF
-,15,TRBJ2-2,TRBV2,TRBD2,TGTGCTAGACCGACTAGCGGGGCGACCACCGGGGAGCTGTTTTTT,CARPTSGATTGELFF
few,15,TRBJ2-7,TRBV5-6,TRBD1,TGTGCCAGCAGCTTTGGGGGACAGGGGGCGGAAGAGCAGTACTTC,CASSFGGQGAEEQYF
many,13,TRBJ2-2,TRBV10-2,-,TGCGCCAGCAGATTAATGGTGACCGGGGAGCTGTTTTTT,CASRLMVTGELFF
-,14,TRBJ2-5,TRBV10-3,TRBD2,TGTGCCATCAGTGAACTAGCGGGGCAAGAGACCCAGTACTTC,CAISELAGQETQYF
many,13,TRBJ1-1,TRBV10-3,-,TGTGCCATCAAGGTGGGGGGGTACGCTGAAGCTTTCTTT,CAIKVGGYAEAFF
-,15,TRBJ1-5,TRBV2,-,TGTGCCAGCAGATTCGACAGCTATAGCAATCAGCCCCAGCATTTT,CASRFDSYSNQPQHF
-,15,TRBJ2-2,TRBV19,-,TGTGCCAGTAGTATGTGGCATTCTAACACCGGGGAGCTGTTTTTT,CASSMWHSNTGELFF
many,15,TRBJ1-1,TRBV15,TRBD1,TGTGCCACCAGCAGAGATCAGGGGGCGCGAGGTGAAGCTTTCTTT,CATSRDQGARGEAFF
few,16,TRBJ1-2,TRBV5-1,TRBD1,TGCGCCAGCAGCCCAAGACCGGGACAGGGGGCCTATGGCTACACCTTC,CASSPRPGQGAYGYTF
-,16,TRBJ2-5,TRBV4-1,TRBD1,TGCGCCAGCAGCCTCACGGACGGACAGGCAGTTGAGACCCAGTACTTC,CASSLTDGQAVETQYF
few,11,TRBJ1-2,TRBV25-1,-,TGTGCCAGCAGTTCGGCTCATGGCTACACCTTC,CASSSAHGYTF
-,14,TRBJ2-5,TRBV7-9,-,TGTGCCAGCAGCTTGGGGCCCAAATCGGGGACCCAGTACTTC,CASSLGPKSGTQYF
many,14,TRBJ2-7,TRBV7-6,-,TGTGCCAGCAGCTTAGGAGGGGAGGACTACGAGCAGTACTTC,CASSLGGEDYEQYF
many,16,TRBJ1-2,TRBV2,-,TGTGCCAGCAGTGATACGGTGGGGCAGGGGATCGGTGGCTACACCTTC,CASSDTVGQGIGGYTF
-,15,TRBJ2-7,TRBV7-2,TRBD1,TGTGCCAGCAGCTTAGATGGGACAGGGTTCTACGAGCAGTACTTC,CASSLDGTGFYEQYF
-,17,TRBJ2-7,TRBV25-1,-,TGTGCCAGCAGTGAACTCTCGGCCGGGACTTACTCCTACGAGCAGTACTTC,CASSELSAGTYSYEQYF
few,15,TRBJ1-1,TRBV5-1,TRBD1,TGCGCCAGCAGTATTCAGGGGGCAATGGACACTGAAGCTTTCTTT,CASSIQGAMDTEAFF
many,15,TRBJ2-5,TRBV25-1,-,TGTGCCAGCAGTGAAGAGTGGGGCCAGTCAGAGACCCAGTACTTC,CASSEEWGQSETQYF
few,14,TRBJ1-6,TRBV4-1,-,TGTGCCAGCAGTACGGACGGGGGGAATTCACCCCTCCACTTT,CASSTDGGNSPLHF
few,12,TRBJ2-7,TRBV19,-,TGTGCCAGTAGTCCCCCGGGGGAGAGGCAGTACTTC,CASSPPGERQYF
-,17,TRBJ1-6,TRBV7-2,-,TGTGCCAGCAGTTCCGGGACTTCCAGGACCTATAATTCACCCCTCCACTTT,CASSSGTSRTYNSPLHF
once,14,TRBJ2-7,TRBV20-1,-,TGCAGTGCTAGAGATAACGGGCAGACCTACGAGCAGTGCTTC,CSARDNGQTYEQCF
few,13,TRBJ1-1,TRBV13,-,TGTGCCAGCAGCTTAGCGCCTCCAACTGAAGCTTTCTTT,CASSLAPPTEAFF
few,12,TRBJ2-7,TRBV19,-,TGTGCCAGTAGTACCGGTATGGGTGAGCAGTACTTC,CASSTGMGEQYF
-,12,TRBJ1-5,TRBV20-1,-,TGCAGTGCTCAACAGGGAGATCAGCCCCAGCATTTT,CSAQQGDQPQHF
-,12,TRBJ2-7,TRBV6-1,TRBD1,TGTGCCATCAAGGACAGGGCCTACGAGCAGTACTTC,CAIKDRAYEQYF
many,15,TRBJ1-6,TRBV6-4,-,TGTGCCAGCAGAAGAATCGACAGTCCTGGTTCACCCCTCCACTTT,CASRRIDSPGSPLHF
few,16,TRBJ2-7,TRBV7-9,-,TGTGCCAGCAGCTATCTTACCGGGACCAGCTTCTACGAGCAGTACTTC,CASSYLTGTSFYEQYF
-,17,TRBJ2-3,TRBV6-4,TRBD1,TGTGCCAGCAGTGACGTCGCCGGGACAGGCGGTACAGATACGCAGTATTTT,CASSDVAGTGGTDTQYF
once,16,TRBJ1-1,TRBV7-9,TRBD1,TGCGCCAGCAGCCAAGAAGACGACAGGGTACGCACTGAAGCTTTCTTT,CASSQEDDRVRTEAFF
many,14,TRBJ2-2,TRBV20-1,-,TGCAGTGCTCTCGGGACACGTTCCACCGGGGAGCTGTTTTTT,CSALGTRSTGELFF